The following is a TCR beta chain sequence with its context. The antigen is unknown. This entry belongs to a study of cytomegalovirus exposure and HLA in healthy donors. General study findings and limits: Earlier results showed most TCR beta V segments being productive about 90% or about 30% of the time. The authors later linked a missense DCLRE1C variant to TCR beta V- and J-gene trimming.

The CDR3 sequence is 14 residues long. The trim removed 4 bases at V and 9 bases at J, leaving 2 bases unmatched. The V gene's germline CDR1 is LGHNA and CDR2 YSLEER. Amplification used 60 Vbeta primers and 13 Jbeta primers. Data came from immunoSEQ multiplex PCR; TCRdb stores just in-frame clones and leaves some out. In the table there are about 93,000 clones, about two thirds of which are singletons. Sequencing was performed on PBMCs. The chain couples TRBV4-3 to TRBJ1-6; 11 nucleotides agree with TRBD1. The origin of this receptor is a boy younger than 18 in good health and CMV-seropositive. The CDR3 reads CASSPGTGGSPLHF. The CDR3 DNA is TGCGCCAGCAGCCCCGGGACAGGGGGTTCACCCCTCCACTTT.